The 28 T cell receptor beta chains presented below share a single source sample, sequenced in a study of CD8+CD57+ T cells in acquired aplastic anemia. Individuals selected for sequencing had exhibited CD8+CD57+ cell expansion on flow cytometry. Investigators profiled TCR beta VDJ and CDR3 from genomic DNA template. Via MiXCR, TCRdb re-called the reads, giving one row per CDR3 protein. The table records 310,000 or so distinct CDR3 sequences, approximately 58% of them present only once. Sequencing was performed on sorted CD4+, CD8+, or CD8+CD57+ T cells (not recorded which) from PBMCs. The source of these receptors is a human donor with aplastic anemia.

As to this clonotype: The junction shows a germline mismatch at one end, possibly a read error. The rearrangement uses TRBV3-1 and TRBJ1-1; perhaps TRBD1 as D (6 bases). The CDR3 loop spans 13 amino acids. CDR1 is LGHDT, CDR2 YNNKEL, per germline (reference sequence). The CDR3 spells CARSQVGGTEAFF. In DNA, the CDR3 is TGTGCCAGAAGCCAAGTAGGGGGCACTGAAGCTTTCTTT.

This chain uses TRBV7-9 with TRBJ1-3; D is unresolved. The CDR3 loop spans 13 amino acids. CDR1 is SEHNR, CDR2 FQNEAQ, per germline (reference sequence). V was shortened by 2 bases and J by 7 bases, with 9 bases between the two germline ends. CDR3 in DNA: TGTGCCAGCAGCTTATCGACCATGAACACCATATATTTT. Translating it yields CASSLSTMNTIYF.

The CDR3, as DNA: TGTGCCAGCAGCTTAGGGGTGGGCGAGCGCCCTTCCTACGAGCAGTACTTC. Encoded protein: CASSLGVGERPSYEQYF. The chain uses TRBV7-8 and TRBJ2-7; D remains ambiguous. This CDR3 is 17 amino acids long. Germline assignment: CDR1 SGHVS and CDR2 FQNEAQ. Trimming took 1 base from V and 1 from J, leaving 17 bases between them.

The chain recombines TRBV5-1 with TRBJ2-2, with TRBD1 as a possible D gene (6 bases). This CDR3 spans 15 amino acids. V was pared by 4 bases and J by 3 bases, with 13 bases between. Germline CDR1 SGHRS, CDR2 YFSETQ. The CDR3 reads CASSPYGGDTGELFF. DNA of the CDR3: TGCGCCAGCAGCCCTTATGGGGGCGACACCGGGGAGCTGTTTTTT.

This chain connects TRBV2 to TRBJ2-6; 7 bases map to TRBD1. CDR3 length: 15 residues. The germline V gene encodes CDR1 SNHLY and CDR2 FYNNEI. V shed 6 bases, J shed 2 bases, and the junction held 4 bases outside the gene matches. Written as DNA, the CDR3 is TGTGCCAGCAGAGGGCAGGGGGCTGGGGCCAACGTCCTGACTTTC. It codes for CASRGQGAGANVLTF.

The chain joins TRBV20-1 to TRBJ2-3; TRBD2 aligns across 15 bases. Germline trimming cut 5 bases from V and 1 base from J; bases unmatched to any gene: 4. CDR1 is DFQATT, CDR2 SNEGSKA, per germline (reference sequence). This CDR3 has 16 residues. In DNA, the CDR3 is TGCAGTGCTGGGGGACTAGCGGGAGGAGGCACAGATACGCAGTATTTT. Protein: CSAGGLAGGGTDTQYF.

This clonotype was seen a few times. J is TRBJ2-7 and V is TRBV7-2; 10 nucleotides agree with TRBD2. The CDR3 contains 14 residues. The V and J ends lost 3 bases and 6 bases, in that order; junction bases with no gene match: 5. Germline V gene data show CDR1 as SGHTA and CDR2 as FQGNSA. The chain's CDR3 is CASSFRAGGPEQYF. In nucleotides, the CDR3 is TGTGCCAGCAGCTTCAGAGCGGGGGGGCCCGAGCAGTACTTC.

This clonotype was counted ten times or more. The chain has TRBV30 and TRBJ1-2, with 7 bases matching TRBD1. J was trimmed by 6 bases and V by 0 bases; bases with no gene match: 4. This CDR3 spans 13 amino acids. Germline-derived CDR1 and CDR2 are GTSNPN and SVGIG (reference sequence). In nucleotides, the CDR3 is TGTGCCTGGAGTGTAGGGACAGCCCATGGCTACACCTTC. This gives the protein CAWSVGTAHGYTF.

J is TRBJ1-2 and V is TRBV7-2; TRBD1 matches at 8 bases. The J segment lost 3 bases and the V segment lost 10 bases, leaving 13 bases of the junction unmatched. From germline, CDR1 is SGHTA and CDR2 FQGNSA. The CDR3 length is 15 residues. The CDR3 spells CATSDPGQAYYGYTF. DNA of the CDR3: TGTGCCACCAGTGATCCGGGACAGGCCTACTATGGCTACACCTTC.

The chain joins TRBV20-1 to TRBJ1-2; 10 bases agree with TRBD1. Trimming at V came to 1 base and at J to 4 bases, leaving 9 bases not matched to a gene. Germline V gene sequence: CDR1 DFQATT, CDR2 SNEGSKA (reference sequence). The CDR3 length is 16 residues. In DNA form, the CDR3 reads TGCAGTGCTAGAGGGGACAGGGGACTCCCTTCCTATGGCTACACCTTC. Translating gives CSARGDRGLPSYGYTF.

This clonotype was seen repeatedly, ten times or more. This chain links TRBV20-1 with TRBJ2-5; D is perhaps TRBD2 (7 bases). This CDR3 contains 12 residues. Between the trimmed V and J ends, which lost 5 bases and 4 bases, there was a span of 11 bases. Germline V gives CDR1 DFQATT, CDR2 SNEGSKA (reference sequence). CDR3 DNA: TGCAGTGCTCCTCGGGGGGCAGAGACCCAGTACTTC. Encoded protein: CSAPRGAETQYF.

The chain is built from TRBV4-3 and TRBJ2-1; 9 nucleotides align to TRBD2. V was pared by 3 bases and J by 4 bases, with 1 base of the junction left unmatched. The V gene's germline CDR1 is LGHNA and CDR2 YSLEER. This CDR3 has 14 amino acids. CDR3 DNA: TGCGCCAGCAGCCAGAGCGGGAGGTACAATGAGCAGTTCTTC. This gives the protein CASSQSGRYNEQFF.

CDR3 sequence (DNA): TGTGCCAGCAGTGCCGGCCTCGGCACAGATACGCAGTATTTT. Translated: CASSAGLGTDTQYF. J is TRBJ2-3 and V is TRBV2; D not resolved. Between the trimmed V and J ends, which lost 4 bases and 1 base, there was a span of 9 bases. The germline V gene encodes CDR1 SNHLY and CDR2 FYNNEI. CDR3 size: 14 residues.

V usage is TRBV6-6 and J usage is TRBJ2-3; D may match TRBD1 or TRBD2 (6 bases each). The V end was cut by 6 bases, the J end by 6 bases, with 13 bases between. CDR1 and CDR2 (germline): MNHNY, SVGAGI (reference sequence). CDR3 length: 13 residues. The CDR3 is CASRVGGRDTQYF. In DNA, the CDR3 is TGTGCCAGCAGGGTGGGGGGCAGGGATACGCAGTATTTT.

The chain recombines TRBV7-7 with TRBJ2-2; no clear D. Germline V gene lookup returns CDR1 SSHAT and CDR2 FNYEAQ (reference sequence). Trimming shortened V by 1 base and J by 5 bases, and 14 bases separated the two germline ends. The CDR3 consists of 16 residues. The DNA of the CDR3 is TGTGCCAGCAGCTTAGAATCTGGGGTTGGTACCGGGGAGCTGTTTTTT. Its protein is CASSLESGVGTGELFF. The complete variable domain, with remaining parts taken from reference TRBV7-7 and TRBJ2-2, reads GAGVSQSPRYKVTKRGQDVTLRCDPISSHATLYWYQQALGQGPEFLTYFNYEAQPDKSGLPSDRFSAERPEGSISTLTIQRTEQRDSAMYRCASSLESGVGTGELFFGEGSRLTVL.

V usage is TRBV7-3 and J usage is TRBJ2-3; D call uncertain. The germline CDR1 and CDR2 sequences are SGHTA and FQGTGA. The CDR3 has 14 residues. V was shortened by 1 base and J by 2 bases, with 7 bases between the two germline ends. The CDR3 DNA sequence: TGTGCCAGCAGCTTAAGTGGGCTCACAGATACGCAGTATTTT. It codes for CASSLSGLTDTQYF. The full variable domain, its missing parts supplied by reference TRBV7-3 and TRBJ2-3, is GAGVSQTPSNKVTEKGKYVELRCDPISGHTALYWYRQSLGQGPEFLIYFQGTGAADDSGLPNDRFFAVRPEGSVSTLKIQRTERGDSAVYLCASSLSGLTDTQYFGPGTRLTVL.

The V call is TRBV2, the J call TRBJ1-1; D is unclear. Germline CDR1 SNHLY, CDR2 FYNNEI. V dropped 7 bases and J dropped 1 base, with 7 bases sitting between them. The CDR3 spans 12 residues. CDR3 sequence (DNA): TGTGCCAGCACTAAGGAGAACACTGAAGCTTTCTTT. Translation gives CASTKENTEAFF.

The chain employs TRBV7-2 and TRBJ1-3; D remains unclear. The V and J ends lost 1 base and 8 bases respectively, with 6 bases between them. Germline V gene data show CDR1 as SGHTA and CDR2 as FQGNSA. This CDR3 contains 12 residues. The CDR3 bases are TGTGCCAGCAGCTTAGATCGGTACACCATATATTTT. Its translation: CASSLDRYTIYF.

V and J are TRBV2 and TRBJ2-1; 10 nucleotides align to TRBD2. Germline V CDR1 and CDR2: SNHLY, FYNNEI. The trim removed 3 bases at V and 2 bases at J, leaving 4 bases unmatched. The length of the CDR3 is 16 residues. The CDR3 region is CASSDLGLAAYNEQFF. The CDR3 DNA follows: TGTGCCAGCAGTGATTTAGGACTAGCGGCCTACAATGAGCAGTTCTTC.

V is TRBV12-3 or TRBV12-4 and J is TRBJ2-7; D is unclear. The germline V and J ends were trimmed by 4 bases and 5 bases, with 9 bases remaining between them. The CDR3 runs to 12 residues. In nucleotides, the CDR3 is TGTGCCAGCAGTTCCTTGGGTGACGAGCAGTACTTC. It codes for CASSSLGDEQYF.

This clonotype was seen many times. V and J are TRBV7-9 and TRBJ1-1, with D hard to call. V shed 5 bases and J shed 4 bases, with 14 bases lying between them. The CDR3 runs 14 residues. Germline values: CDR1 SEHNR, CDR2 FQNEAQ (reference sequence). In nucleotides, the CDR3 is TGTGCCAGCAGCCGTCAGGCCGGGAGCACTGAAGCTTTCTTT. Amino acid sequence: CASSRQAGSTEAFF.

V usage is TRBV7-9 and J usage is TRBJ1-6; D not resolved. This CDR3 contains 14 residues. CDR1 and CDR2 (germline): SEHNR, FQNEAQ (reference sequence). Trimming took off 6 bases at V and 5 bases at J, with 11 bases between the two ends. The CDR3 spells CASRAEGNNSPLHF. The CDR3 DNA sequence: TGTGCCAGCAGGGCGGAAGGGAATAATTCACCCCTCCACTTT. The full variable domain, with the rest looked up from reference TRBV7-9 and TRBJ1-6, is DTGVSQNPRHKITKRGQNVTFRCDPISEHNRLYWYRQTLGQGPEFLTYFQNEAQLEKSRLLSDRFSAERPKGSFSTLEIQRTEQGDSAMYLCASRAEGNNSPLHFGNGTRLTVT.

The table lists this clonotype with a count of one. CDR3: CSARNLPPGTGQETQYF. The CDR3 nucleotides are TGCAGTGCTAGAAACCTACCCCCCGGGACAGGGCAAGAGACCCAGTACTTC. This chain uses TRBV20-1 with TRBJ2-5, with 9 bases lining up with TRBD1. The trim removed 2 bases at V and 2 bases at J, leaving 12 bases unmatched. Germline assignment: CDR1 DFQATT and CDR2 SNEGSKA (reference sequence). The CDR3 contains 17 residues.

This chain connects TRBV7-8 to TRBJ2-2; TRBD2 agrees at 8 bases. The CDR3 is 18 amino acids. Looked up from germline, CDR1 is SGHVS and CDR2 is FQNEAQ. Trimming at V came to 1 base and at J to 2 bases, leaving 9 bases not matched to a gene. CDR3 sequence: CASSLVGLAGVNTGELFF. The CDR3 region has the DNA TGTGCCAGCAGCTTAGTGGGGCTAGCGGGTGTTAACACCGGGGAGCTGTTTTTT.

This clonotype was detected only a few times. This chain joins TRBV9 and TRBJ1-1; D is perhaps TRBD1 (6 bases). The V and J ends lost 4 bases and 4 bases respectively, with 11 bases between them. Looked up from germline, CDR1 is SGDLS and CDR2 is YYNGEE. This CDR3 is 13 amino acids long. The CDR3, as DNA: TGTGCCAGCAGCCCAGGGGACACCACTGAAGCTTTCTTT. Its translation is CASSPGDTTEAFF.

The chain joins TRBV10-3 to TRBJ1-3; no reliable D call. The CDR3 totals 15 residues. Germline CDR1 reads ENHRY; CDR2 reads SYGVKD. Trimming took 2 bases from V and 0 from J, leaving 8 bases between them. CDR3 bases: TGTGCCATCAGTGAGCGTACGCTCTCTGGAAACACCATATATTTT. As protein: CAISERTLSGNTIYF.

This clonotype was counted at least ten times. The J gene is TRBJ2-5, the V gene TRBV4-2, with D tentatively TRBD1 or TRBD2 (6 bases each). From germline, CDR1 is LGHNA and CDR2 YNFKEQ. This CDR3 contains 18 residues. The V end lost 1 base, the J end lost 4 bases, and 22 bases lay between the germline ends. DNA for the CDR3: TGTGCCAGCAGCCAAGGGTTCGGCAGGGGAGGAGTAGGAGAGACCCAGTACTTC. Protein product: CASSQGFGRGGVGETQYF.

The chain recombines TRBV19 with TRBJ2-1; D remains unclear. The germline CDR1 and CDR2 sequences are LNHDA and SQIVND (reference sequence). This CDR3 region has 14 residues. Deletions cut 3 bases from V and 5 bases from J, with 11 bases between. In nucleotides, the CDR3 is TGTGCCAGTAGTATGATCGGCGGCAACAATGAGCAGTTCTTC. Protein: CASSMIGGNNEQFF.